The T cell receptor (beta chain) under discussion was sequenced for a study of metastatic and nonmetastatic thyroid tumors. For the study at large: Repertoires were compared across blood and tumor or nodule tissue from malignant and benign thyroid patients.

The authors' processing: A distant-metastasis classifier for papillary thyroid cancer was built using CDR3 differences across clinicopathological groups. Using MiXCR, TCRdb re-called clones from the PCR reads. The V and J calls follow TCRdb's processing rather than the paper's. The sample shows roughly 36,000 clones, 25% to 30% of them seen only once. This clone was observed many times. Its antigen is not identified. At one end, the junction sequence differs from germline, possibly due to a read error. The CDR3 runs 15 residues. None of the patients had undergone any treatment ahead of thyroid surgery. Study-wide results and caveats: Significantly higher TCR beta diversity was reportedly seen in malignant thyroid tumors than benign nodules, in blood and tumor.

The sequenced material came from blood. The receptor was isolated from a female donor with papillary thyroid cancer or a benign thyroid nodule (not recorded which). Some clones in this sample may be carry-over from other donors' samples. The rearrangement uses TRBV12-3 or TRBV12-4 and TRBJ1-5; TRBD1 is a possible D gene (5 bases). The CDR3 here is CASSSRGVSHQPQHF. The CDR3 nucleotides read TGTGCCAGCAGTTCACGAGGGGTTAGCCATCAGCCCCAGCATTTT.